Presented here are 10 T cell receptor beta chains from one specimen sequenced in a study of blood T cell repertoires in COVID-19. Assay: immunoSEQ multiplex PCR; the TCRdb copy retains only in-frame clones and omits some. This sample yields some 400,000 clones, of which approximately 89% are seen a single time; 1.7% belongs to the top ten. What was sequenced was PBMCs or T cells enriched from blood (not recorded which). These receptors were taken from a woman between 25 and 40 years old who had recovered from COVID-19.

The gene calls are TRBV3-1 (or the pseudogene TRBV3-2) and TRBJ1-2, with a possible D match to TRBD1 (6 bases). CDR1 and CDR2 (germline): LGHDT, YNNKEL (reference sequence). V dropped 6 bases and J dropped 1 base, with 12 bases sitting between them. The CDR3 runs 14 residues. CDR3 in amino acids: CASSQAGVNYGYTF. DNA for the CDR3: TGTGCCAGCAGTCAGGCAGGGGTTAACTATGGCTACACCTTC.

The chain couples TRBV24-1 to TRBJ2-1; D possibly corresponds to TRBD2 (6 bases). V was shortened by 1 base and J by 3 bases, with 15 bases between the two germline ends. The germline gives CDR1 KGHDR, CDR2 SFDVKD. The CDR3 spans 17 residues. The CDR3 is CATSDFEGGQNYNEQFF. CDR3 nucleotide sequence: TGTGCCACCAGTGATTTCGAGGGAGGTCAGAACTACAATGAGCAGTTCTTC.

V usage is TRBV29-1 and J usage is TRBJ2-7; 9 nucleotides match TRBD1. Germline lookup yields CDR1 SQVTM and CDR2 ANQGSEA. The CDR3 has 17 residues. The junction had 15 bases not matched to a gene; V was cut back by 0 bases and J by 6 bases. This CDR3 reads CSVEDIVTGGLFSEQYF. DNA for the CDR3: TGCAGCGTTGAAGATATAGTGACAGGGGGACTTTTCAGCGAGCAGTACTTC.

A single count supports this clone. The chain has TRBV25-1 and TRBJ2-1, with 8 positions matching TRBD1. V was clipped by 1 base and J by 13 bases; unmatched bases: 6. The CDR3 totals 13 residues. CDR1 and CDR2 (germline): MGHDK, SYGVNS. The CDR3 DNA sequence: TGTGCCAGCAGTGAATTGAGGACAGGGATTCAGTTCTTC. Its translation: CASSELRTGIQFF.

The chain combines TRBV19 with TRBJ1-6; 9 nucleotides line up with TRBD1. This CDR3 has 15 residues. J gave up 9 bases and V 0 bases, and 3 bases lay outside the gene matches. Per the germline V gene, CDR1 is LNHDA and CDR2 is SQIVND (reference sequence). The CDR3 DNA reads TGTGCCAGTAGTATAGACGACAGGGGGACTTCACCCCTCCACTTT. Translating gives CASSIDDRGTSPLHF.

The chain combines TRBV2 with TRBJ2-1, with 13 bases aligning to TRBD2. Germline lookup yields CDR1 SNHLY and CDR2 FYNNEI. The J segment lost 4 bases and the V segment lost 7 bases, leaving 4 bases of the junction unmatched. The CDR3 contains 15 residues. CDR3 sequence: CASKPGLAGYNEQFF. In DNA, the CDR3 is TGTGCCAGCAAACCGGGACTAGCGGGGTACAATGAGCAGTTCTTC. Variable domain in full (rest from reference TRBV2 and TRBJ2-1): EPEVTQTPSHQVTQMGQEVILRCVPISNHLYFYWYRQILGQKVEFLVSFYNNEISEKSEIFDDQFSVERPDGSNFTLKIRSTKLEDSAMYFCASKPGLAGYNEQFFGPGTRLTVL.

This chain links TRBV9 with TRBJ2-6; TRBD2 matches at 14 bases. The V segment lost 0 bases and the J segment 2 bases; nucleotides outside the gene matches: 1. The germline V gene encodes CDR1 SGDLS and CDR2 YYNGEE. CDR3 length: 18 amino acids. The CDR3 coding sequence is TGTGCCAGCAGCGTAGGGACTAGCGGGAGGACTGGGGCCAACGTCCTGACTTTC. Protein sequence: CASSVGTSGRTGANVLTF.

The rearrangement links TRBV5-5 to TRBJ2-7, with TRBD1 as a possible D gene (6 bases). There are 14 residues in the CDR3. V was cut by 5 bases and J by 3 bases, with 15 bases left in between. From germline, CDR1 is SGHKS and CDR2 YYEKEE (reference sequence). The CDR3 reads CASSPRQAVYEQYF. The CDR3 DNA is TGTGCCAGCAGTCCACGACAGGCCGTCTACGAGCAGTACTTC.

The chain couples TRBV5-4 to TRBJ2-7, with 10 bases identical to TRBD1. The junction had 7 bases not matched to a gene; V was cut back by 4 bases and J by 6 bases. This CDR3 comprises 14 residues. Looked up from germline, CDR1 is SGHNT and CDR2 is YYREEE (reference sequence). The CDR3: CASSGGTGAIEQYF. CDR3 DNA: TGTGCCAGCAGCGGTGGGACAGGGGCTATCGAGCAGTACTTC.

This chain uses TRBV19 with TRBJ2-1; 12 bases align to TRBD1. The junction had 3 bases not matched to a gene; V was cut back by 5 bases and J by 4 bases. Germline values: CDR1 LNHDA, CDR2 SQIVND (reference sequence). This CDR3 comprises 15 residues. The CDR3 sequence is CASSGGQGAYNEQFF. For the CDR3, the DNA is TGTGCCAGTAGTGGGGGACAGGGGGCTTACAATGAGCAGTTCTTC.